This is a list of T cell receptor beta chains from one sample in a study of PD-L1 blockade in urothelial cancer. TCRdb's copy holds only in-frame clones and misses some; the assay was immunoSEQ multiplex PCR. The data hold roughly 87,000 clones, with roughly 87% observed a single time. The sample in question was PBMCs, obtained around atezolizumab (anti-PD-L1) treatment. These TCRs come from a woman aged 70-85 years with urothelial cancer. Both conserved end residues are trimmed from each CDR3. A D gene is named only where the DNA matches it firmly. Size is omitted from some rows. Given values are once, few, many or a class for expanded clones.

V gene	D gene	clone size	J gene	CDR3 protein
TRBV10-3	NA	NA	TRBJ1-2	AISYSSYGYT
TRBV5-1	TRBD1	NA	TRBJ1-5	ASSLYDRETQPQH
TRBV6-1	NA	once	TRBJ2-7	ASSRTGGTYEQY
TRBV5-1	TRBD1	NA	TRBJ2-7	ASSIGGTGDPEQY
TRBV7-2	NA	NA	TRBJ2-2	ASSFMNTGELF
TRBV6-5	NA	NA	TRBJ1-5	ASGRGGGSNQPQH
TRBV27	TRBD2	once	TRBJ2-3	ASSLFAGGPTDTQY
TRBV5-1	NA	NA	TRBJ2-2	ASSQVGGDTGELF
TRBV5-1	NA	NA	TRBJ2-5	ASSLGASQETQY
TRBV27	TRBD2	NA	TRBJ2-1	ASRPTSGTYNEQF
TRBV6-6	NA	NA	TRBJ1-5	ATQGGDSNQPQH
TRBV7-2	TRBD1	NA	TRBJ1-2	ASSLAGTGGAHGYT
TRBV4-1	TRBD2	NA	TRBJ2-3	ASSRTSGSPDTQY
TRBV5-8	TRBD2	NA	TRBJ2-7	ASSLLTSGASYEQY
TRBV19	TRBD1	NA	TRBJ2-1	ASSMIGTGVLSSYNEQF
TRBV5-1	TRBD2	NA	TRBJ2-2	ASSFGPKGLAGTGELF
TRBV11-2	NA	NA	TRBJ2-5	ASSLDIAETQY